The sequence of this TCR beta chain was determined in a study of cytotoxic CD8 clonotypes in ibrutinib-treated CLL. Investigators sought sequencing depths of between 1 in 200,000 and 1 in 1 million T cells. Profiling relied on immunoSEQ multiplex PCR, and the TCRdb table lists in-frame clones only, not all of them. Of 90,000 to 150,000 clones listed, approximately 58% are singletons. Genomic DNA for TCR beta libraries, approximately 2.1 micrograms, came from cryopreserved PBMCs. Study conclusions and caveats: At baseline, clonality was higher than in age-matched healthy donors and correlated with CD8+ counts.

The germline V gene has CDR1 SEHNR and CDR2 FQNEAQ (reference sequence). The CDR3 covers 16 residues. V shed 0 bases and J shed 0 bases, with 10 bases lying between them. In regard to this clone: Its antigen is unknown.

This clonotype was sampled from a human donor with chronic lymphocytic leukemia. Specimen: PBMCs, collected after 24 months of ibrutinib treatment. The J gene is TRBJ2-3, the V gene TRBV7-9; no firm D call. The CDR3 loop reads CASSLARGSSTDTQYF. For the CDR3, the DNA is TGTGCCAGCAGCTTAGCACGCGGCTCTAGCACAGATACGCAGTATTTT.